The clone carrying this T cell receptor (beta chain) was seen at least ten times. As for the cDNA, it was generated by 5'RACE with 10-nucleotide random UMIs. TCRdb redid the calling of the 5' RACE reads with MiXCR, one entry per CDR3 protein. The sample holds roughly 100,000 distinct CDR3 sequences; about a tenth are singletons and the top ten take around 3.1%. Germline CDR1 is MNHEY and CDR2 is SVGAGI. This CDR3 contains 15 residues. Deletions cut 6 bases from V and 7 bases from J, with 22 bases between. This entry belongs to a study of neurological immune-mediated disorders. This sample's time point: longitudinal time-point 3.

The sequencing sample was made of PBMCs. The J gene is TRBJ2-7, the V gene TRBV6-5; the D call may be TRBD1 or TRBD2 (6 bases each). This receptor was obtained from a female donor with HTLV-1-associated myelopathy (HAM/TSP). The CDR3 region is CASSRLGGVFGEQYF. Written as DNA, the CDR3 is TGTGCCAGCAGCCGACTCGGGGGCGTATTCGGGGAGCAGTACTTC.